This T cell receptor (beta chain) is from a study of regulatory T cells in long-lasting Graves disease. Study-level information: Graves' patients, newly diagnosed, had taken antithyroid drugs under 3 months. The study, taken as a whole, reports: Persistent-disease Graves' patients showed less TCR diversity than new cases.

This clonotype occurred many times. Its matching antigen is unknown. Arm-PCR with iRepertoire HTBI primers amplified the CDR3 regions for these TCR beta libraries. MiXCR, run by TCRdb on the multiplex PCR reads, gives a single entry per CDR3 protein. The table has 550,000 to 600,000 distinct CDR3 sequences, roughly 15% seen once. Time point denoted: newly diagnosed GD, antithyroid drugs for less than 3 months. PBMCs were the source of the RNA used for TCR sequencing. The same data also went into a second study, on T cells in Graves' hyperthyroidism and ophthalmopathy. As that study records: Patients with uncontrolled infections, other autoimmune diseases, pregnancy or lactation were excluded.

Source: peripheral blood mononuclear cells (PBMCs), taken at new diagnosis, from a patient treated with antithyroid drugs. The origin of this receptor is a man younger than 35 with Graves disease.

CDR3 coding DNA: TGTGCCAGCAGTTTGTGGGGACCAGCGGGAGTCTACGAGCAGTACTTC. Encoded protein: CASSLWGPAGVYEQYF. The J gene is TRBJ2-7, the V gene TRBV27; 8 nucleotides line up with TRBD2. This CDR3 is built from 16 residues. Per germline, CDR1 MNHEY and CDR2 SMNVEV (reference sequence). The J segment lost 3 bases and the V segment lost 3 bases, leaving 10 bases of the junction unmatched.